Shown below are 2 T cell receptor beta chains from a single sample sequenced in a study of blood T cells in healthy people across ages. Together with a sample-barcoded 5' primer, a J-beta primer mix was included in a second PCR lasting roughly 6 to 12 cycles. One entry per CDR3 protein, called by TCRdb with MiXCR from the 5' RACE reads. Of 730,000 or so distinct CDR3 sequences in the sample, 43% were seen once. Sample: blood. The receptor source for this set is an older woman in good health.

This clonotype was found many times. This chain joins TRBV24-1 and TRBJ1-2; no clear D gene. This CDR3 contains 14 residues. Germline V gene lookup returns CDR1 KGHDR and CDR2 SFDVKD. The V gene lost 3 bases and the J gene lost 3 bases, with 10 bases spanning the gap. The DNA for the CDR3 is TGTGCCACCAGTGATACTCGAGTCGACTATGGCTACACCTTC. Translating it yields CATSDTRVDYGYTF.

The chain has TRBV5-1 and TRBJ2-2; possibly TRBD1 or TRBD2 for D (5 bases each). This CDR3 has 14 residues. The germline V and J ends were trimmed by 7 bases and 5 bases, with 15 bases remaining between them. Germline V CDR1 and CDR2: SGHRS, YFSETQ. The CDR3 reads CASQPGTQTGELFF. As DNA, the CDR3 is TGCGCCAGCCAACCAGGGACGCAGACCGGGGAGCTGTTTTTT.